This note documents a single T cell receptor beta chain sequence. Its antigen is not identified. Trimming took off 2 bases at V and 5 bases at J, with 6 bases between the two ends. Germline V gene data show CDR1 as ENHRY and CDR2 as SYGVKD. The length of the CDR3 is 12 residues. Unique molecular identifiers tagged the TCRbeta library. TCRdb reprocessed the PCR reads via MiXCR and lists one record per CDR3 protein. The table shows 450,000 to 700,000 distinct CDR3 sequences, with 25% to 30% occurring only once. The sample belongs to a study of T-cell reconstitution after alpha-beta-depleted transplantation in children. Study-level points and caveats: When one year had passed after transplant, most T-cell counts and diversity came from newly produced T cells.

The source material was PBMCs, sampled before TCRalphabeta/CD19-depleted stem cell transplant. The chain combines TRBV10-3 with TRBJ1-1; a possible D gene is TRBD1 (5 bases). The clonotype was recovered from a boy younger than two with Wiskott-Aldrich syndrome, due to receive a stem cell transplant. CDR3 loop: CAISEEGTEAFF. The CDR3, as DNA: TGTGCCATCAGTGAGGAGGGGACTGAAGCTTTCTTT.